This note documents a single T cell receptor beta chain sequence. Per germline, CDR1 MNHEY and CDR2 SVGAGI. CDR3 length equals 14 residues. V gave up 7 bases and J gave up 0 bases, with 12 bases separating them. This sample stems from a study of blood T cell repertoires in COVID-19. The wider study: COVID-19 samples from acute and convalescent phases originated in the United States, Italy and Spain. The analysed material was cDNA or gDNA that came from T cells, B-cell-depleted T cells, or PBMCs.

How the authors handled the data: Estimation of nucleated cell counts relied on the amplification of reference gene primers. Only in-frame clones appear in the TCRdb table, and some are missing; sequencing was by immunoSEQ multiplex PCR. D and trimming come from the DNA, and the V and J calls and clone size come from that table. The sample holds 120,000 to 150,000 clones; approximately 84% are singletons and the top ten take roughly 4.9%. The TCR was taken from a human donor in a cohort sampled during active COVID-19. This chain uses TRBV6-5 with TRBJ1-2; D is unresolved. Sequencing was done on a sample of peripheral blood. The CDR3 coding sequence is TGTGCCAGCACCGCAGAGACTACTAACTATGGCTACACCTTC. Translation gives CASTAETTNYGYTF.